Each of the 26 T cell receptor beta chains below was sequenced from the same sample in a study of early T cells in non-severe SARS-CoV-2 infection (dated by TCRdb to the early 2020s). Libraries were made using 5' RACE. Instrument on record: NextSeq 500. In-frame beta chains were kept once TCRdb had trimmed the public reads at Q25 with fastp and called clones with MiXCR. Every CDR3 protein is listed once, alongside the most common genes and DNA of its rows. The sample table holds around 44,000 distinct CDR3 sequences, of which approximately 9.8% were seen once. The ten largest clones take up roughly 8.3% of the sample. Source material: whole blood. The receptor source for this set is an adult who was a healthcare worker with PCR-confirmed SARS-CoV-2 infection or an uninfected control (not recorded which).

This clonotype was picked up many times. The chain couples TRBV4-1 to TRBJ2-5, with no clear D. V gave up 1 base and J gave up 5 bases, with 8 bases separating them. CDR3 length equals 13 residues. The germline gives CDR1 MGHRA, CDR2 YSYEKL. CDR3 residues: CASSQGLGETQYF. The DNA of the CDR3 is TGCGCCAGCAGCCAAGGGCTGGGGGAGACCCAGTACTTC.

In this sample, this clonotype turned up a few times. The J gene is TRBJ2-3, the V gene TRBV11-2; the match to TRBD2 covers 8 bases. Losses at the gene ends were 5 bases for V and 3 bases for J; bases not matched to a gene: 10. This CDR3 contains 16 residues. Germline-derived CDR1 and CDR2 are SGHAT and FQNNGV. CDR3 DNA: TGTGCCAGCAGCCCGACTAGCGCCCGGGCAACAGATACGCAGTATTTT. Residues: CASSPTSARATDTQYF.

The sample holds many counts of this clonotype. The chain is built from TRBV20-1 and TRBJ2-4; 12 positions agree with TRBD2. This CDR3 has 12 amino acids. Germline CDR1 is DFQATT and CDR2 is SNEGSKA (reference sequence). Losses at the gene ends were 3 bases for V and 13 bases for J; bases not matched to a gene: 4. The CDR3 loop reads CSARRLAGGQYF. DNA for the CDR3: TGCAGTGCTAGGCGCCTAGCGGGAGGGCAGTACTTC.

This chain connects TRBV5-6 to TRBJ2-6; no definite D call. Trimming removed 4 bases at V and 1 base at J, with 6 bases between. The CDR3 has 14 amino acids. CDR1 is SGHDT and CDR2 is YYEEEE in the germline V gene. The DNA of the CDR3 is TGTGCCAGCAGCCCCCCTTCTGGGGCCAACGTCCTGACTTTC. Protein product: CASSPPSGANVLTF.

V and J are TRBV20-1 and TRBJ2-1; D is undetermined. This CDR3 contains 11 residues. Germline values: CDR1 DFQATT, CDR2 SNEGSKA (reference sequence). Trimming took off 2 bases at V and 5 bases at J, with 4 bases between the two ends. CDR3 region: CSARNNNEQFF. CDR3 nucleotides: TGCAGTGCTAGAAATAACAATGAGCAGTTCTTC.

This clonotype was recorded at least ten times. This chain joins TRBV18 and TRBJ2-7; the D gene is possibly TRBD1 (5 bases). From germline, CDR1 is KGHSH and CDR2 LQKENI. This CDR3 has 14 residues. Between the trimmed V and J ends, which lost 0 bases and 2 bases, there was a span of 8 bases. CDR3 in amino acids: CASSPPGRTYEQYF. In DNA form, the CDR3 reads TGTGCCAGCTCACCACCGGGGCGAACCTACGAGCAGTACTTC.

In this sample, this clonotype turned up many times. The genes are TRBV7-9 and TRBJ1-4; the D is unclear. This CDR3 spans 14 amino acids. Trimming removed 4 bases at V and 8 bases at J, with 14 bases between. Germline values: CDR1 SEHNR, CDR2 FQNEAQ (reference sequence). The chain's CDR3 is CASSSYTAGEKLFF. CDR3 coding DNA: TGTGCCAGCAGCTCCTACACGGCCGGCGAAAAACTGTTTTTT.

CDR3 sequence (DNA): TGTGCCAGCAAGCCCCGGAACTCCTACGAGCAGTACTTC. Translating gives CASKPRNSYEQYF. The rearrangement links TRBV12-3 or TRBV12-4 to TRBJ2-7; D is uncertain. V dropped 7 bases and J dropped 0 bases, with 10 bases sitting between them. This CDR3 has 13 residues.

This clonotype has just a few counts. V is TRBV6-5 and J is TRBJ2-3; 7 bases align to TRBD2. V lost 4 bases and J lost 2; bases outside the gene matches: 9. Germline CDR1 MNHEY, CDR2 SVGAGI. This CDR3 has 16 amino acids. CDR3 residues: CASSSASGVLTDTQYF. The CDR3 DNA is TGTGCCAGCAGTTCAGCTAGCGGAGTCCTCACAGATACGCAGTATTTT.

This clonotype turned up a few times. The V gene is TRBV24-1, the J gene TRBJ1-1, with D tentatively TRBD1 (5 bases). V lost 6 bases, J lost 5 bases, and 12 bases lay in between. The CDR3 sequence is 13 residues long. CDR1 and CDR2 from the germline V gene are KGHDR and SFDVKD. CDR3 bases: TGTGCCACCAGTCATGGGGCCGGGACTGAAGCTTTCTTT. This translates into CATSHGAGTEAFF.

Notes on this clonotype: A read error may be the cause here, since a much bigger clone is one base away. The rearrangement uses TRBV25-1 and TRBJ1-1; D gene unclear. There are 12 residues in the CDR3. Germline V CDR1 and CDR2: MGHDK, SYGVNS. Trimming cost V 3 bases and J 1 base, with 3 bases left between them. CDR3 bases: TGTGCCAGCAGTGAGGGGAACACTGAAGCTTTCTTT. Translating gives CASSEGNTEAFF.

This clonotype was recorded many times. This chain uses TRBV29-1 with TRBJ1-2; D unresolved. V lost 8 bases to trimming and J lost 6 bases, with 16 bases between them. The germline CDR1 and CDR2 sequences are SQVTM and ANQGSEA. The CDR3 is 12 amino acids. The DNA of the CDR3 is TGCAGCTCCCCCGGAGGAGGGAATGGCTACACCTTC. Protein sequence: CSSPGGGNGYTF.

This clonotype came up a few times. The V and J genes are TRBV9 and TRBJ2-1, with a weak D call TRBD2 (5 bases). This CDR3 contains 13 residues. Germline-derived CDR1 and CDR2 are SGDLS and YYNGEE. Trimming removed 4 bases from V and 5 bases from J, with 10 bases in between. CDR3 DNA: TGTGCCAGCAGCCCGAGGGTAGACAATGAGCAGTTCTTC. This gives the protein CASSPRVDNEQFF.

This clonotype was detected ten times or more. The DNA of the CDR3 is TGCAGTGCTGCCGGGTCCCTTGTAGTGAATGAGCAGTTCTTC. It codes for CSAAGSLVVNEQFF. This chain joins TRBV20-1 and TRBJ2-1; D remains ambiguous. This CDR3 comprises 14 residues. V shed 5 bases and J shed 7 bases, with 18 bases lying between them. Germline-derived CDR1 and CDR2 are DFQATT and SNEGSKA (reference sequence).

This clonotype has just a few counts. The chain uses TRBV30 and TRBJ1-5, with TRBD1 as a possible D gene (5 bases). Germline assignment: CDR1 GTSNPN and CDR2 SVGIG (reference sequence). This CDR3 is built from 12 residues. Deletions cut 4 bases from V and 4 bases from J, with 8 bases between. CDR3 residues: CAWTRGNQPQHF. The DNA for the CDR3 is TGTGCCTGGACGAGGGGAAATCAGCCCCAGCATTTT. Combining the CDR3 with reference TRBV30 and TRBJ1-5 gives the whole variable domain SQTIHQWPATLVQPVGSPLSLECTVEGTSNPNLYWYRQAAGRGLQLLFYSVGIGQISSEVPQNLSASRPQDRQFILSSKKLLLSDSGFYLCAWTRGNQPQHFGDGTRLSIL.

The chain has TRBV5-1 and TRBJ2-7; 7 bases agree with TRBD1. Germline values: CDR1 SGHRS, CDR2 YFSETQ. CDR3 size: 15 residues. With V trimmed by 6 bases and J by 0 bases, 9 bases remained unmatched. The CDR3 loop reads CASTRSDRSSYEQYF. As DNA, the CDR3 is TGCGCCAGCACCCGCTCGGACAGGAGCTCCTACGAGCAGTACTTC.

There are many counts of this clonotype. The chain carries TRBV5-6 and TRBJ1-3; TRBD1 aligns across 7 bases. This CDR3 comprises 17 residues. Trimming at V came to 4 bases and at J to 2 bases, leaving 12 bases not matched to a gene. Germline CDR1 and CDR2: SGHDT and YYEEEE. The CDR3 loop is CASSNLRPGQTGNTIYF. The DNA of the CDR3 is TGTGCCAGCAGCAACTTACGGCCGGGACAGACTGGAAACACCATATATTTT. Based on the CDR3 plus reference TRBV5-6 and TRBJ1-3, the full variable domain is DAGVTQSPTHLIKTRGQQVTLRCSPKSGHDTVSWYQQALGQGPQFIFQYYEEEERQRGNFPDRFSGHQFPNYSSELNVNALLLGDSALYLCASSNLRPGQTGNTIYFGEGSWLTVV.

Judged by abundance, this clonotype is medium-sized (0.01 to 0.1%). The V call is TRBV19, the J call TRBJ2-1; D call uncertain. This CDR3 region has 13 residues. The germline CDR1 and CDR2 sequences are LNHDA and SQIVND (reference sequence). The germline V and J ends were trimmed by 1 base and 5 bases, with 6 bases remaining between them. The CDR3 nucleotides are TGTGCCAGTAGTATAGCCGCGAACAATGAGCAGTTCTTC. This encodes CASSIAANNEQFF.

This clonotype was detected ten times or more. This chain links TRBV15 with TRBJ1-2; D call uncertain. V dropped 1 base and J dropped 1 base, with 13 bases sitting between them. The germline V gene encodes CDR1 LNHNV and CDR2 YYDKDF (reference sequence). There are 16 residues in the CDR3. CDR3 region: CATSRARPGINYGYTF. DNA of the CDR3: TGTGCCACCAGCAGAGCCAGACCGGGAATTAACTATGGCTACACCTTC.

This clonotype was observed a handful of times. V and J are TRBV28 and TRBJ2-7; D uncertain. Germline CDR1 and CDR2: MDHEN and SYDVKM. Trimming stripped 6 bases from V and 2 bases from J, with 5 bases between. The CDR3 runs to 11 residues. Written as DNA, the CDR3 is TGTGCCAGCAGCCATACCTACGAGCAGTACTTC. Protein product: CASSHTYEQYF.

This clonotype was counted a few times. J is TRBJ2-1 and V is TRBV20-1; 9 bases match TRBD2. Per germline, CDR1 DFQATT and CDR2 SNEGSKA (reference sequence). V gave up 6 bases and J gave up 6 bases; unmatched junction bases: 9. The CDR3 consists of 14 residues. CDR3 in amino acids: CSAVSGRPPNEQFF. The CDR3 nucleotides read TGCAGTGCGGTGAGCGGGAGGCCCCCCAATGAGCAGTTCTTC.

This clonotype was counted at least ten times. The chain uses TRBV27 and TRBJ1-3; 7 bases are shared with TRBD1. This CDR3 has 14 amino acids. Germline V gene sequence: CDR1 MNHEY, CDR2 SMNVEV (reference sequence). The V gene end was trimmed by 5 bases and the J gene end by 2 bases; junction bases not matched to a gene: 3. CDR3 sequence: CASSQGVAGNTIYF. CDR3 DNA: TGTGCCAGCAGTCAGGGGGTTGCTGGAAACACCATATATTTT.

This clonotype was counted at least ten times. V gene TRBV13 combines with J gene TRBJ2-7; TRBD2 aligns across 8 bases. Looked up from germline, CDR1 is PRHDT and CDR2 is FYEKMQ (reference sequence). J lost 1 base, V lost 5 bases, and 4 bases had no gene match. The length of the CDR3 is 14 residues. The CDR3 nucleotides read TGTGCCAGCAGCCCGAGCGGGGGTTCCTACGAGCAGTACTTC. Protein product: CASSPSGGSYEQYF. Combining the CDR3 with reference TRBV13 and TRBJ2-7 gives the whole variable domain AAGVIQSPRHLIKEKRETATLKCYPIPRHDTVYWYQQGPGQDPQFLISFYEKMQSDKGSIPDRFSAQQFSDYHSELNMSSLELGDSALYFCASSPSGGSYEQYFGPGTRLTVT.

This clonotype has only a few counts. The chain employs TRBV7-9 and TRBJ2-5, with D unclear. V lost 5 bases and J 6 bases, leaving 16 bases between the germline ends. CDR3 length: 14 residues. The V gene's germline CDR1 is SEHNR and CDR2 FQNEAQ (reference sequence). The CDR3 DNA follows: TGTGCCAGCAGCCCCTTCCCGGAGTCACAGACCCAGTACTTC. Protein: CASSPFPESQTQYF.

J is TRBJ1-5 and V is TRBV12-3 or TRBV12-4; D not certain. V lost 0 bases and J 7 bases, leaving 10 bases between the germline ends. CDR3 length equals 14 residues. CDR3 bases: TGTGCCAGCAGTTTAGCGCTAGTGGCCCAGCCCCAGCATTTT. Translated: CASSLALVAQPQHF.

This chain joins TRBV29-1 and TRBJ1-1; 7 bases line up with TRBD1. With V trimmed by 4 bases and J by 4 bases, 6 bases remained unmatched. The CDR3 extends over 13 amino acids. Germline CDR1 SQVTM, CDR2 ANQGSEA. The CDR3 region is CSVGQGGGTEAFF. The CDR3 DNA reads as TGCAGCGTTGGACAGGGAGGGGGCACTGAAGCTTTCTTT.